This T cell receptor (beta chain) was captured by sequencing in a study of T cell responses to AZD1222 COVID-19 vaccine (dated by TCRdb to the early 2020s). Notes on the research overall: AZD1222 recipients whose second dose came at about 4 weeks and those whose second dose came at about 12 weeks were combined into one group, since spike-specific TCR depth and breadth did not differ between the two schedules. A total of about 230 trial participants underwent TCR sequencing, of whom around 200 received two doses of AZD1222 and 26 received two doses of the MenACWY control vaccine. Trial participants were enrolled by age into 18-55, 56-69 and 70-plus year subgroups, with about 150, 28 and 57 TCR-sequenced participants respectively.

The sample's time point label is to be understood as: baseline before first vaccination. Vaccinee samples were obtained from the UK trials COV001 and COV002, which included a single-blind randomized controlled phase 2/3 trial of AZD1222 (ChAdOx1 nCoV-19) in healthy adults. For TCRbeta chain sequencing, PBMC samples were collected from trial participants at day 0 and at day 28 after the second dose. In the case of this clone: Which antigen it targets is not known. The record has no base qualities; no much larger clone is one base away.

The CDR3 regions of human TCRbeta chains were subjected to immunosequencing. The paper's data handling went like this. TCRs in the repertoires were compared against a reference library of SARS-CoV-2-specific TCRs that had been generated with the MIRA antigen-specificity platform. Breadth was defined as the fraction of unique TCRs that were SARS-CoV-2-associated, and depth was defined as the fraction of total T cells that were SARS-CoV-2-associated. Using the MIRA data, each spike-specific TCR was assigned both to the spike region to which the TCR was reactive and to a CD4 or CD8 class. Log10-transformed breadth and depth values were compared by one-way ANOVA with Sidak's multiple comparisons tests. TCRdb holds this immuneACCESS table with in-frame rearrangements only. Some clones are missing; in checked studies, unresolved V genes explain under half, and the rest has no known cause. The DNA was the basis for D and trimming; V, J and clone size are from that table. The sample table shows around 200,000 clones, and around 88% are seen once. The ten biggest clones cover approximately 0.5% of the sample.

The CDR3 spans 17 residues, from the cysteine through the phenylalanine. Of all the DNA, just the CDR3 is kept, 51 bases in frame from base 1. The junction shows trimming of 2 bases on V and 1 base on J, plus 14 bases between the germline ends. As encoded in the germline V gene (reference sequence), CDR1 is PRHDT while CDR2 is FYEKMQ. Study-wide conclusions, independent of this receptor: Only five or six AZD1222 recipients were SARS-CoV-2 seropositive at baseline, limiting conclusions about previously exposed vaccinees. Participants were mostly white British and included more females than males, and it was suggested by the authors that clonal diversity may have been underestimated. Reportedly, almost half of the unique spike-specific TCRs recognized epitopes lying outside the regions that are mutated in the B.1.351 and B.1.1.7 variants. Vaccine-associated CD4 TCRs spanned the whole spike protein, with dominant responses in regions 160-218 and 743-854. Spike-specific TCR breadth and depth rose significantly after two AZD1222 doses compared with day 0 and with MenACWY recipients. No day 14 peak-response samples were available, so repertoires were characterized only after the peak T cell response. In the small 56-69-year group, the increase in depth fell short of significance, most likely because of low power.

Recombination linked TRBV13 to TRBJ2-2, and the D gene may be TRBD1, 5 bases matching. This specimen consisted of peripheral blood, obtained on day 0 of AZD1222 vaccination. This sequence was found in an adult in good health. The DNA sequence follows: TGTGCCAGCAGCTTAAAGTGGGGCAACCTGAACACCGGGGAGCTGTTTTTT. This encodes CASSLKWGNLNTGELFF. The entire variable domain, with the stretches around the CDR3 drawn from the reference TRBV13 and TRBJ2-2 proteins, is AAGVIQSPRHLIKEKRETATLKCYPIPRHDTVYWYQQGPGQDPQFLISFYEKMQSDKGSIPDRFSAQQFSDYHSELNMSSLELGDSALYFCASSLKWGNLNTGELFFGEGSRLTVL.